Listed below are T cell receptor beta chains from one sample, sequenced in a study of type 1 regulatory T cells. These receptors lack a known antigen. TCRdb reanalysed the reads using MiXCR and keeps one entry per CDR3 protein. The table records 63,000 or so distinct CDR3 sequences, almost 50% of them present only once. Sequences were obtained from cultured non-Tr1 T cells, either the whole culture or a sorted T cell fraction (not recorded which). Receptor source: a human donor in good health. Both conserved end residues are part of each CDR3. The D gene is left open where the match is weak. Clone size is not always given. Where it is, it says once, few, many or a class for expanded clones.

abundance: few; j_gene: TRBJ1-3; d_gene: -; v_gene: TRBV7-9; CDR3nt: TGTGCCAGCAGCCATGGACAGTCTGATGGAAACACCATATATTTT; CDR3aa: CASSHGQSDGNTIYF
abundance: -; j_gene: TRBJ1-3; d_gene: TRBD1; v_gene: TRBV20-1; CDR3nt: TGCAGTGCTAGACAGGGGGCGGCCCCTGGAAACACCATATATTTT; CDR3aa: CSARQGAAPGNTIYF
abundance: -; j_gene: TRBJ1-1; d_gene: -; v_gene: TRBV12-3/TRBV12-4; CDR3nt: TGTGCCAGTGGCCCTAGGACTGAAGCTTTCTTT; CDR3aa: CASGPRTEAFF
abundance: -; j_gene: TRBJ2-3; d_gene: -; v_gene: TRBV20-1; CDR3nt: TGCAGTGCTATCCGTCAAGGAGGGCATACGCAGTATTTT; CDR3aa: CSAIRQGGHTQYF
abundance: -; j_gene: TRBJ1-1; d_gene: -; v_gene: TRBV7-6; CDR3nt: TGTGCCAGCAGCCGGAAGGACACTGAAGCTTTCTTT; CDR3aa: CASSRKDTEAFF
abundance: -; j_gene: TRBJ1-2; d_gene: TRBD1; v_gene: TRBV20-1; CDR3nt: TGCAGTGCTAGAGGACAGGGGAAACGATCAGGCGGCTATGGCTACACCTTC; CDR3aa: CSARGQGKRSGGYGYTF
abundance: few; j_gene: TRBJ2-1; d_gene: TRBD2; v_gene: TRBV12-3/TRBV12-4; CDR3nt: TGTGCCAGCAGTCCGGGACTAGCGGGCGATGAGCAGTTCTTC; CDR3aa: CASSPGLAGDEQFF
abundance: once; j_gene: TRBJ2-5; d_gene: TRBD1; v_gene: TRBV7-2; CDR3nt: TGTGCCAGCACGGGACAGTACCAAGAGACCCAGTACTTC; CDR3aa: CASTGQYQETQYF
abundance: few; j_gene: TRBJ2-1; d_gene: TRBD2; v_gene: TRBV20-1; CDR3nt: TGCAGTGCTAGACGCGGGGGGGCTCGTAATGAGCAGTTCTTC; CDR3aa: CSARRGGARNEQFF
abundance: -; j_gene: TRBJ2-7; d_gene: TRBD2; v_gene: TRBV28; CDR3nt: TGTGCCAGCAGTCCCCTCCCGGGGACTAGCGGGGCCAGCGAGCAGTACTTC; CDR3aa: CASSPLPGTSGASEQYF
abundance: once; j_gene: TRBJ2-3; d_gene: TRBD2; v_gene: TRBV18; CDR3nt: TGTGCCAGCTCACCCCGGAGCGGGGGGCGCACAGATACGCAGTATTTT; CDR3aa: CASSPRSGGRTDTQYF
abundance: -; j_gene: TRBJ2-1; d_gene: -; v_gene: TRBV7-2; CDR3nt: TGTGCCAGCAGCTTAGATGCAGGCCAAAAGGTCAATGAGCAGTTCTTC; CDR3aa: CASSLDAGQKVNEQFF
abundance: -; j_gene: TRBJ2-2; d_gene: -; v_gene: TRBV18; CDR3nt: TGTGCCAGCTCACCACCGGGGTATAGGGAGCTGTTTTTT; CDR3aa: CASSPPGYRELFF
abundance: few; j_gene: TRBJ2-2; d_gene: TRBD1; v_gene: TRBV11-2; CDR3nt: TGTGCCAGCAGCTTAGGGCGAACTCGACAGGGTGGTCGTCCCGGGGAGCTGTTTTTT; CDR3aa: CASSLGRTRQGGRPGELFF
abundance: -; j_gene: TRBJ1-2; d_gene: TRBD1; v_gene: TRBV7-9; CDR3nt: TGTGCCAGCAGCTCCGACAGGGGTCCGGGTGGCTACACCTTC; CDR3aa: CASSSDRGPGGYTF
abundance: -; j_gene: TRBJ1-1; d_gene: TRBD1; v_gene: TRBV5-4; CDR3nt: TGTGCCAGCAGCCTTGGACAGGGAATGGGCACTGAAGCTTTCTTT; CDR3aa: CASSLGQGMGTEAFF
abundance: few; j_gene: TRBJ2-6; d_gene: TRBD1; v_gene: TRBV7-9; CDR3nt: TGTGCCAGCAGCTTAGGGGGTCTCAGGGGGCGCAGAACTGGGGCCAACGTCCTGACTTTC; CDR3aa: CASSLGGLRGRRTGANVLTF
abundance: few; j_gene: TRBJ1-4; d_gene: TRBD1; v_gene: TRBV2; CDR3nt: TGTGCCAGCACCCTCCAGGGGGCAGGGGAAAAACTGTTTTTT; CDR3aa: CASTLQGAGEKLFF